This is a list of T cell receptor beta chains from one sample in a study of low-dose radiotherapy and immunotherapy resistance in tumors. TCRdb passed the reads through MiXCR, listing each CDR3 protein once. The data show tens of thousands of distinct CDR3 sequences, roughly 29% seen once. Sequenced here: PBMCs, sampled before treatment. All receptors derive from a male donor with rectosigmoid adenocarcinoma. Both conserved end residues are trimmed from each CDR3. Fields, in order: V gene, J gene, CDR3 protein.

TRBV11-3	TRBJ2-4	ASSLGGADIQY
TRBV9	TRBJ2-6	ASSTQGSGANVLT
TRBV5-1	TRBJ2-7	ASSFLAGDYEQY
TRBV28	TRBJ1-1	ASRRNTEAF
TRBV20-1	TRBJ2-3	SARAMTSSDTQY
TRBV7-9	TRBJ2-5	ASSPAGLGETQY
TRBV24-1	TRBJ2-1	ATSDSGTGGFNEQF
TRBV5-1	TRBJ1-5	ASSLGGDGPQH
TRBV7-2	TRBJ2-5	ASSLPSGSKETQY
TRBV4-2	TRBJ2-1	ASSRSGLEMNEQF
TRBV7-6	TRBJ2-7	ASSFPSPNGYEQY
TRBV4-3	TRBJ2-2	ASSQNVPGLAEPTGELF
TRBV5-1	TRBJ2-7	ASSLRDLINEQY
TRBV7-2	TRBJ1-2	ASSTGQGGGYT
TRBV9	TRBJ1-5	ASSVEGWNQPQH
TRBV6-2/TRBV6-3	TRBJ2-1	ASSYPSPSARTYNEQF
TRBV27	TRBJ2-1	ASRAAASSYNEQF
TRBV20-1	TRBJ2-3	SARQPGGRGSSDTQY
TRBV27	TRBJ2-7	ASSTGLSAYEQY
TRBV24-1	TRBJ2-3	ATSETLVRTQY
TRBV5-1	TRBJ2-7	ASSLAQGPYEQY
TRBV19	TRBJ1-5	ASSKGGGTSNQPQH
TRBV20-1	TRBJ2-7	SASPTVYEQY
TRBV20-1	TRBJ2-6	SALRDSGANVLT
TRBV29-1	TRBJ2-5	SGVEGPEAQY
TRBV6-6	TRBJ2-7	ASRWGQGFYEQY
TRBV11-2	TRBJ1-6	ASSARPTGKNSPLH
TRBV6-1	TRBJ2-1	ASSPRNNEQF